A few counts support the clone carrying this T cell receptor beta chain. The study made its TCR cDNA through 5'RACE template switching. That step introduced a universal primer site along with UMIs. TCRdb itself ran the 5' RACE reads through MiXCR, one entry per CDR3 protein. The sample includes fewer than 400,000 distinct CDR3 sequences, around 11% of them seen just once. The data were obtained in a study of T cells after yellow fever vaccination. CDR1 and CDR2 (germline): ENHRY, SYGVKD. V lost 10 bases, J lost 3 bases, and 19 bases lay in between. The CDR3 spans 15 residues. The chain links TRBV10-3 to TRBJ1-5; D perhaps matches TRBD1 (5 bases). Here the sequenced sample was CD4+ T cells sorted from PBMCs, taken 45 days after the yellow fever booster vaccination. The receptor was derived from a man aged 18 to 29 who received the YFV17D yellow fever vaccine. In DNA, the CDR3 is TGTGCCACCGTAGGGGAACGGAACTCCAATCAGCCCCAGCATTTT. It codes for CATVGERNSNQPQHF.